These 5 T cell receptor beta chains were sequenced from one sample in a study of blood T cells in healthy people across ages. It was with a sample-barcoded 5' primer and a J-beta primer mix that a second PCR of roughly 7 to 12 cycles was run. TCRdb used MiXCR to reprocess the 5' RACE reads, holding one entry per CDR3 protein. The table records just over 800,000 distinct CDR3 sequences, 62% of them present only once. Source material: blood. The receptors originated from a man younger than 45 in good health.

The CDR3 DNA sequence: TGCAGTGCTAGAAGATACAGGAGGGAGACCCAGTACTTC. Encoded protein: CSARRYRRETQYF. The chain combines TRBV20-1 with TRBJ2-7; either TRBD1 or TRBD2 may supply D (5 bases each). The J call could be wrong; TRBJ2-5 is a better fit for the DNA end. CDR3 length: 13 residues. Germline lookup yields CDR1 DFQATT and CDR2 SNEGSKA (reference sequence).

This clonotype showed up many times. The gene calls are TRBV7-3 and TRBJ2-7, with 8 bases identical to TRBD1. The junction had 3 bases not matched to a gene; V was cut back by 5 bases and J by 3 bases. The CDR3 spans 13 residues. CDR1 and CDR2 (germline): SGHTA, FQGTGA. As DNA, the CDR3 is TGTGCCAGCAGCCCTACAGGGGGCTACGAGCAGTACTTC. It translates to CASSPTGGYEQYF. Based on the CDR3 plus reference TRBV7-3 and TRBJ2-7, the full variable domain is GAGVSQTPSNKVTEKGKYVELRCDPISGHTALYWYRQSLGQGPEFLIYFQGTGAADDSGLPNDRFFAVRPEGSVSTLKIQRTERGDSAVYLCASSPTGGYEQYFGPGTRLTVT.

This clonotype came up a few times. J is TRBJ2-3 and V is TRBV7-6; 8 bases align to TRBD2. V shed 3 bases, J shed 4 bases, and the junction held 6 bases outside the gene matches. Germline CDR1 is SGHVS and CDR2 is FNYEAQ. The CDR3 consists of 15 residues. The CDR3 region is CASSFIYGGADTQYF. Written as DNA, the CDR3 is TGTGCCAGCAGCTTTATATACGGGGGGGCAGATACGCAGTATTTT.

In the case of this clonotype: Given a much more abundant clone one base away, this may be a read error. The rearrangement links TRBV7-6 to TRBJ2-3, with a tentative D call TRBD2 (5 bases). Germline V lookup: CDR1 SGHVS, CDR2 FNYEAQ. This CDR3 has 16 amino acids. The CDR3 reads CASSPLAESSTDTHYF. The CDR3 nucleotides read TGTGCCAGCAGCCCTCTAGCTGAGTCTAGCACAGATACGCATTATTTT.

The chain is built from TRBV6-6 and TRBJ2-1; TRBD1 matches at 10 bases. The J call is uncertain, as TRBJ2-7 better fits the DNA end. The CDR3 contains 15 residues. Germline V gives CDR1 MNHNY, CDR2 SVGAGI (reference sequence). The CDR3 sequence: CASSYAMDRGNEQYF. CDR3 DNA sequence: TGTGCCAGCAGTTACGCCATGGACAGGGGGAATGAGCAGTACTTC.